One and the same sample provided the 23 T cell receptor beta chains below, sequenced in a study of T-cell reconstitution after alpha-beta-depleted transplantation in children. As it was prepared, the TCRbeta library received unique molecular identifiers. In TCRdb, the PCR reads were re-called with MiXCR into one record per CDR3 protein. The table lists a few hundred thousand distinct CDR3 sequences, around two fifths of them singletons. The starting material was PBMCs, obtained before TCRalphabeta/CD19-depleted stem cell transplant. The receptors derive from a girl aged 2-10 years with aplastic anemia, due to receive a stem cell transplant.

The sample holds many counts of this clonotype. V and J are TRBV3-1 and TRBJ2-7; 13 bases align to TRBD2. The CDR3 has 15 residues. V was pared by 4 bases and J by 2 bases, with 2 bases of the junction left unmatched. Germline CDR1 LGHDT, CDR2 YNNKEL (reference sequence). The CDR3 sequence is CASSRGLAGAYEQYF. The CDR3 coding sequence is TGTGCCAGCAGCCGTGGACTAGCGGGAGCCTACGAGCAGTACTTC.

This chain joins TRBV5-1 and TRBJ2-7; 8 bases align to TRBD1. Trimming at V came to 3 bases and at J to 2 bases, leaving 7 bases not matched to a gene. The CDR3 runs 15 residues. Germline CDR1 reads SGHRS; CDR2 reads YFSETQ. The CDR3 sequence is CASSSRGTGPYEQYF. CDR3 in DNA: TGCGCCAGCAGCTCCCGTGGGACAGGACCCTACGAGCAGTACTTC.

This clonotype was seen a handful of times. The chain combines TRBV9 with TRBJ1-4, with 7 bases aligning to TRBD1. Looked up from germline, CDR1 is SGDLS and CDR2 is YYNGEE. Unmatched junction bases numbered 8, after V lost 6 bases and J lost 6 bases. This CDR3 spans 14 amino acids. The CDR3: CASNPGGVDEKLFF. The CDR3 DNA is TGTGCCAGCAATCCAGGGGGAGTGGATGAAAAACTGTTTTTT.

CDR3 DNA sequence: TGCAGTGCTTTTCATCCGGGACTAGCGGGAGAATCTGAGCAGTTCTTC. It is translated as CSAFHPGLAGESEQFF. The chain is built from TRBV20-1 and TRBJ2-1, with 14 bases lining up with TRBD2. Germline loops: CDR1 DFQATT, CDR2 SNEGSKA (reference sequence). The CDR3 sequence is 16 residues long. The J segment lost 9 bases and the V segment lost 5 bases, leaving 12 bases of the junction unmatched.

V gene TRBV5-8 combines with J gene TRBJ2-5; TRBD2 is a possible D gene (6 bases). CDR3 length: 13 amino acids. CDR1 and CDR2 from the germline V gene are SGHTS and YDEGEE. V lost 6 bases and J 4 bases, leaving 13 bases between the germline ends. CDR3 sequence (DNA): TGTGCCAGCATCACATCGGAGGGAGAGACCCAGTACTTC. Residues: CASITSEGETQYF.

This clonotype came up many times. The rearrangement joins TRBV29-1 to TRBJ1-2; no reliable D call. Germline lookup yields CDR1 SQVTM and CDR2 ANQGSEA. CDR3 size: 13 residues. Trimming took 0 bases from V and 8 from J, leaving 13 bases between them. CDR3 in amino acids: CSVEDLGSRGYTF. The CDR3 DNA sequence: TGCAGCGTTGAAGATCTGGGCAGTAGGGGCTACACCTTC.

This clonotype was seen at least ten times. The CDR3 coding sequence is TGCGCCAGCAGCCCCCGGACTAGCGGGAACCGGCAGTTCTTC. Residues: CASSPRTSGNRQFF. The chain has TRBV4-3 and TRBJ2-1; 12 bases agree with TRBD2. The CDR3 has 14 residues. V gave up 4 bases and J gave up 12 bases; unmatched junction bases: 7. Per the germline V gene, CDR1 is LGHNA and CDR2 is YSLEER.

The chain links TRBV20-1 to TRBJ2-5; 9 nucleotides agree with TRBD2. The CDR3 has 15 residues. CDR1 and CDR2 (germline): DFQATT, SNEGSKA (reference sequence). The junction had 5 bases not matched to a gene; V was cut back by 0 bases and J by 3 bases. CDR3: CSAREQGLAKETQYF. CDR3 DNA: TGCAGTGCTAGAGAACAGGGACTAGCTAAAGAGACCCAGTACTTC.

This clonotype occurred many times. V usage is TRBV20-1 and J usage is TRBJ2-3; 7 bases map to TRBD2. The CDR3 spans 14 residues. The junction had 8 bases not matched to a gene; V was cut back by 6 bases and J by 2 bases. Per the germline V gene, CDR1 is DFQATT and CDR2 is SNEGSKA (reference sequence). CDR3 sequence reads: CSAKEREYTDTQYF. In DNA form, the CDR3 reads TGCAGTGCAAAGGAGCGGGAATACACAGATACGCAGTATTTT.

The J gene is TRBJ2-7, the V gene TRBV18; 7 bases agree with TRBD2. CDR1 is KGHSH and CDR2 is LQKENI in the germline V gene. Germline trimming cut 2 bases from V and 5 bases from J; bases unmatched to any gene: 6. This CDR3 has 14 residues. CDR3 nucleotides: TGTGCCAGCTCACCAGGCGGGAGCATCGACGAGCAGTACTTC. Translation: CASSPGGSIDEQYF.

The gene calls are TRBV5-1 and TRBJ2-1, with TRBD2 identical over 8 bases. Germline loops: CDR1 SGHRS, CDR2 YFSETQ. Unmatched junction bases numbered 14, after V lost 3 bases and J lost 6 bases. The CDR3 totals 17 residues. In nucleotides, the CDR3 is TGCGCCAGCAGCTACGTACCGGGACTAGAGAAGTCCAATGAGCAGTTCTTC. Its translation: CASSYVPGLEKSNEQFF.

This clonotype has a count of ten or more. The rearrangement joins TRBV28 to TRBJ2-7; the D is unclear. The germline CDR1 and CDR2 sequences are MDHEN and SYDVKM. CDR3 length equals 13 residues. V dropped 3 bases and J dropped 3 bases, with 9 bases sitting between them. The DNA of the CDR3 is TGTGCCAGCAGTTTTGGCATAGGCTACGAGCAGTACTTC. Encoded protein: CASSFGIGYEQYF.

This rearrangement joins TRBV4-3 to TRBJ1-1; no reliable D call. The V gene lost 0 bases and the J gene lost 7 bases, with 12 bases spanning the gap. Germline loops: CDR1 LGHNA, CDR2 YSLEER. The CDR3 extends over 14 amino acids. DNA for the CDR3: TGCGCCAGCAGCCAAGAGAAAATTTCAGATGAAGCTTTCTTT. Amino acid sequence: CASSQEKISDEAFF.

In this sample, this clonotype turned up a few times. The V call is TRBV20-1, the J call TRBJ1-3, with D perhaps matching TRBD1 (5 bases). Trimming shortened V by 0 bases and J by 2 bases, and 11 bases separated the two germline ends. CDR3 length: 15 amino acids. CDR1 DFQATT and CDR2 SNEGSKA come from the germline V gene (reference sequence). CDR3 residues: CSARDLGGPGNTIYF. As DNA, the CDR3 is TGCAGTGCTAGAGATCTCGGGGGTCCTGGAAACACCATATATTTT.

The chain uses TRBV20-1 and TRBJ2-7, with 8 bases aligning to TRBD2. This CDR3 has 13 residues. The V gene's germline CDR1 is DFQATT and CDR2 SNEGSKA (reference sequence). The ends lost 3 bases at V and 3 bases at J; junction bases unmatched: 4. CDR3 bases: TGCAGTGCTAGGGTAACTAGCGGCTACGAGCAGTACTTC. This encodes CSARVTSGYEQYF.

The J gene is TRBJ2-7, the V gene TRBV10-3; 9 bases match TRBD1. CDR3 length: 14 residues. Germline CDR1 reads ENHRY; CDR2 reads SYGVKD. V lost 8 bases to trimming and J lost 1 base; unmatched junction nucleotides: 6. The CDR3 spells CAISDRGSSYEQYF. DNA of the CDR3: TGTGCCATCTCGGACAGGGGATCATCCTACGAGCAGTACTTC.

This clonotype was seen at least ten times. The rearrangement joins TRBV20-1 to TRBJ2-1; tentatively, D is TRBD1 or TRBD2 (6 bases each). Trimming took 6 bases from V and 3 from J, leaving 18 bases between them. Germline-derived CDR1 and CDR2 are DFQATT and SNEGSKA (reference sequence). The CDR3 sequence is 15 residues long. The CDR3 loop is CSAEGTGNYYNEQFF. The CDR3, as DNA: TGCAGTGCGGAGGGCACAGGGAACTACTACAATGAGCAGTTCTTC.

The chain combines TRBV5-6 with TRBJ2-1, with D perhaps matching TRBD2 (7 bases). The CDR3 sequence is 14 residues long. The V end lost 3 bases, the J end lost 4 bases, and 11 bases lay between the germline ends. Germline V lookup: CDR1 SGHDT, CDR2 YYEEEE. This CDR3 reads CASSWGGQYNEQFF. CDR3 nucleotide sequence: TGTGCCAGCAGCTGGGGGGGGCAGTACAATGAGCAGTTCTTC.

The V gene is TRBV20-1, the J gene TRBJ2-2; 9 bases are shared with TRBD1. The junction had 4 bases not matched to a gene; V was cut back by 1 base and J by 4 bases. The V gene's germline CDR1 is DFQATT and CDR2 SNEGSKA (reference sequence). This CDR3 has 15 amino acids. In DNA form, the CDR3 reads TGCAGTGCTAGAGTGAGGGACAGGGTCACCGGGGAGCTGTTTTTT. Translated: CSARVRDRVTGELFF.

CDR3 coding DNA: TGCGCCAGCAGCTTGGCCAGCTTCGGTGAAAAACTGTTTTTT. Translating it yields CASSLASFGEKLFF. The gene calls are TRBV5-1 and TRBJ1-4; D remains unclear. V was shortened by 0 bases and J by 7 bases, with 10 bases between the two germline ends. The CDR3 spans 14 residues. From germline, CDR1 is SGHRS and CDR2 YFSETQ.

This clonotype was detected only a few times. V and J are TRBV6-1 and TRBJ2-2, with 10 positions matching TRBD2. In germline, CDR1 is MNHNS, CDR2 SASEGT. The ends lost 11 bases at V and 7 bases at J; junction bases unmatched: 10. The CDR3 totals 14 residues. The CDR3 sequence: CAGSGRALDGELFF. The CDR3 bases are TGTGCCGGGAGCGGGAGGGCCCTCGACGGGGAGCTGTTTTTT.

This clonotype was seen a handful of times. This sequence joins TRBV20-1 and TRBJ2-7, with D possibly being TRBD1 or TRBD2 (5 bases each). Trimming pared 0 bases from V and 4 bases from J, leaving 13 bases between. The germline CDR1 and CDR2 sequences are DFQATT and SNEGSKA (reference sequence). The CDR3 covers 14 residues. The CDR3 bases are TGCAGTGCTAGAGATGAGGGGCACAGGTACGAGCAGTACTTC. Its translation: CSARDEGHRYEQYF.

This sequence joins TRBV2 and TRBJ2-7; either TRBD1 or TRBD2 may fit D (5 bases each). The V end lost 7 bases, the J end lost 7 bases, and 14 bases lay between the germline ends. The CDR3 loop spans 12 amino acids. CDR1 is SNHLY and CDR2 is FYNNEI in the germline V gene. Here the CDR3 DNA reads TGTGCCAGCAAGGGGACCTATCGGGAGCAGTACTTC. Protein sequence: CASKGTYREQYF.